This passage covers 24 T cell receptor beta chains from one sample sequenced in a study of beta chain features in type 1 diabetes. As every portion of the isolated RNA was reverse transcribed, the sequencing read expressed TCRB transcripts. Assay: immunoSEQ multiplex PCR; the TCRdb copy retains only in-frame clones and omits some. This sample has roughly 310,000 clones, with roughly 11% found just once. Sequencing input: naive CD4+ T cells from blood. The receptors come from a woman younger than 45 in good health.

The rearrangement joins TRBV7-2 to TRBJ2-7, with D possibly TRBD1 on 7 matching bases. Germline V lookup: CDR1 SGHTA, CDR2 FQGNSA. This CDR3 has 17 amino acids. V shed 4 bases and J shed 1 base, with 20 bases lying between them. CDR3 region: CASSSAGQSIRSYEQYF. As DNA, the CDR3 is TGTGCCAGCAGCTCGGCGGGACAGTCGATAAGGTCCTACGAGCAGTACTTC.

This rearrangement joins TRBV25-1 to TRBJ1-4; D not certain. Trimming took off 3 bases at V and 5 bases at J, with 13 bases between the two ends. Germline V gene lookup returns CDR1 MGHDK and CDR2 SYGVNS. CDR3 length: 15 residues. The CDR3 bases are TGTGCCAGCAGTGACCCGGCTGAGGTCAATGAAAAACTGTTTTTT. This sequence encodes CASSDPAEVNEKLFF.

The rearrangement joins TRBV5-4 to TRBJ2-6, with 8 bases matching TRBD2. V was pared by 4 bases and J by 0 bases, with 6 bases of the junction left unmatched. Germline V CDR1 and CDR2: SGHNT, YYREEE (reference sequence). The CDR3 loop spans 17 amino acids. For the CDR3, the DNA is TGTGCCAGCAGCCGTAGCGGGGATGACTCTGGGGCCAACGTCCTGACTTTC. Amino acids: CASSRSGDDSGANVLTF. Full variable domain (outside the CDR3, taken from reference TRBV5-4 and TRBJ2-6): ETGVTQSPTHLIKTRGQQVTLRCSSQSGHNTVSWYQQALGQGPQFIFQYYREEENGRGNFPPRFSGLQFPNYSSELNVNALELDDSALYLCASSRSGDDSGANVLTFGAGSRLTVL.

This clone was found a few times. This rearrangement joins TRBV18 to TRBJ2-7; possibly TRBD2 for D (5 bases). V was cut by 3 bases and J by 4 bases, with 10 bases left in between. The CDR3 sequence is 13 residues long. Germline lookup yields CDR1 KGHSH and CDR2 LQKENI. This chain's CDR3 is CASSPSSGYEQYF. CDR3 coding DNA: TGTGCCAGCTCACCCTCCAGCGGTTACGAGCAGTACTTC.

This clone was counted between two and nine times. The V gene is TRBV2, the J gene TRBJ1-2; weak D call: TRBD1 (5 bases). The V gene's germline CDR1 is SNHLY and CDR2 FYNNEI. The length of the CDR3 is 15 residues. V shed 11 bases and J shed 2 bases, with 21 bases lying between them. CDR3 amino acids: CAGGTDRPMNYGYTF. The CDR3 DNA reads TGTGCCGGGGGGACGGACCGCCCTATGAACTATGGCTACACCTTC.

J is TRBJ2-1 and V is TRBV11-2; TRBD1 might be the D (6 bases). The V end lost 4 bases, the J end lost 8 bases, and 15 bases lay between the germline ends. Germline values: CDR1 SGHAT, CDR2 FQNNGV. The CDR3 has 14 residues. CDR3 in amino acids: CASSSQGSGDEQFF. The CDR3 DNA reads TGTGCCAGCAGCTCCCAGGGGTCTGGGGATGAGCAGTTCTTC.

A few counts support this clone. The chain employs TRBV5-1 and TRBJ2-1; D is uncertain. Trimming took 0 bases from V and 5 from J, leaving 9 bases between them. The CDR3 length is 14 residues. CDR1 is SGHRS and CDR2 is YFSETQ in the germline V gene. CDR3: CASSLDPGDNEQFF. CDR3 nucleotides: TGCGCCAGCAGCTTGGACCCAGGTGACAATGAGCAGTTCTTC. Full variable domain (remainder filled in from reference TRBV5-1 and TRBJ2-1): KAGVTQTPRYLIKTRGQQVTLSCSPISGHRSVSWYQQTPGQGLQFLFEYFSETQRNKGNFPGRFSGRQFSNSRSEMNVSTLELGDSALYLCASSLDPGDNEQFFGPGTRLTVL.

The genes are TRBV27 and TRBJ2-1, with TRBD2 identical over 9 bases. V dropped 0 bases and J dropped 6; count of bases not matched to a gene: 6. The CDR3 has 16 amino acids. CDR1 is MNHEY, CDR2 SMNVEV, per germline (reference sequence). As DNA, the CDR3 is TGTGCCAGCAGTTTATCGTACACTAGCGGGCGCAATGAGCAGTTCTTC. It is translated as CASSLSYTSGRNEQFF.

This clone was seen only once. The genes are TRBV30 and TRBJ1-5; unclear D gene. CDR1 GTSNPN and CDR2 SVGIG come from the germline V gene (reference sequence). V was trimmed by 1 base and J by 0 bases, leaving 4 bases between them. The CDR3 is 13 amino acids. Here the CDR3 DNA reads TGTGCCTGGAGTGCTTCTAGCAATCAGCCCCAGCATTTT. Residues: CAWSASSNQPQHF.

This clone was counted a few times. The V gene is TRBV6-1, the J gene TRBJ2-6, with unresolved D. The V gene's germline CDR1 is MNHNS and CDR2 SASEGT. CDR3 length: 13 residues. Trimming took 10 bases from V and 2 from J, leaving 9 bases between them. CDR3 nucleotide sequence: TGTGCCACCCGTATAACTGGGGCCAACGTCCTGACTTTC. Translated, it gives CATRITGANVLTF.

This rearrangement joins TRBV7-3 to TRBJ1-1; tentatively, D is TRBD1 (5 bases). The germline V gene encodes CDR1 SGHTA and CDR2 FQGTGA. The CDR3 is 13 amino acids. V was clipped by 5 bases and J by 0 bases, with 7 bases between them. Here the CDR3 DNA reads TGTGCCAGCAGCCTACAGGTGAACACTGAAGCTTTCTTT. Protein product: CASSLQVNTEAFF.

CDR3: CASSLDRVQPQHF. Here the CDR3 DNA reads TGTGCCAGCAGCTTAGACAGGGTCCAGCCCCAGCATTTT. J is TRBJ1-5 and V is TRBV7-2, with D tentatively TRBD1 (6 bases). The ends were cut back, 1 base at V and 7 bases at J, with 8 bases in the middle. From germline, CDR1 is SGHTA and CDR2 FQGNSA. The CDR3 runs 13 residues.

The chain joins TRBV29-1 to TRBJ2-7; D is possibly TRBD2 (5 bases). Germline V CDR1 and CDR2: SQVTM, ANQGSEA. V shed 2 bases and J shed 6 bases, with 8 bases lying between them. The CDR3 has 11 residues. CDR3 in DNA: TGCAGCGTTGAACTAGCACGCGAGCAGTACTTC. It translates to CSVELAREQYF.

This clone has a handful of counts. The J gene is TRBJ2-6, the V gene TRBV28, with D possibly TRBD2 on 5 matching bases. The CDR3 length is 19 residues. Germline-derived CDR1 and CDR2 are MDHEN and SYDVKM. V lost 7 bases to trimming and J lost 0 bases, with 22 bases between them. The CDR3 DNA reads TGTGCCAGCACCCATCCGACCGGGAAGTTAAGCTCTGGGGCCAACGTCCTGACTTTC. Its translation is CASTHPTGKLSSGANVLTF.

This clone was detected only a few times. The rearrangement uses TRBV5-1 and TRBJ2-3; maybe TRBD2 (6 bases). The V end lost 4 bases, the J end lost 4 bases, and 13 bases lay between the germline ends. CDR3 size: 14 residues. Germline CDR1 reads SGHRS; CDR2 reads YFSETQ. The CDR3 reads CASSPERRADTQYF. For the CDR3, the DNA is TGCGCCAGCAGCCCGGAGAGGAGGGCAGATACGCAGTATTTT.

The CDR3 reads CASSHRGLSNQPQHF. DNA of the CDR3: TGTGCCAGCAGTCACAGGGGGCTGAGCAATCAGCCCCAGCATTTT. The chain carries TRBV27 and TRBJ1-5, with 9 bases matching TRBD1. The CDR3 length is 15 residues. Germline-derived CDR1 and CDR2 are MNHEY and SMNVEV (reference sequence). The V segment lost 5 bases and the J segment 1 base; nucleotides outside the gene matches: 3.

The J gene is TRBJ2-7, the V gene TRBV5-1, with TRBD1 matching 7 bases. The CDR3 loop spans 14 amino acids. Germline CDR1 SGHRS, CDR2 YFSETQ. Losses at the gene ends were 3 bases for V and 6 bases for J; bases not matched to a gene: 9. The CDR3 region has the DNA TGCGCCAGCAGCTCGACAGGGTATCGGCGCGAGCAGTACTTC. Its translation is CASSSTGYRREQYF. The full variable domain, rest sourced from reference TRBV5-1 and TRBJ2-7, is KAGVTQTPRYLIKTRGQQVTLSCSPISGHRSVSWYQQTPGQGLQFLFEYFSETQRNKGNFPGRFSGRQFSNSRSEMNVSTLELGDSALYLCASSSTGYRREQYFGPGTRLTVT.

The chain joins TRBV7-2 to TRBJ1-1; 10 positions agree with TRBD1. The J segment lost 5 bases and the V segment lost 5 bases, leaving 11 bases of the junction unmatched. Germline CDR1 SGHTA, CDR2 FQGNSA. This CDR3 region has 16 residues. CDR3 sequence (DNA): TGTGCCAGCAGCCGACAGGGGGCGGGGGTAACAACTGAAGCTTTCTTT. The encoded protein is CASSRQGAGVTTEAFF.

This clone was seen a handful of times. The chain links TRBV19 to TRBJ2-5, with a possible D match to TRBD2 (5 bases). V shed 3 bases and J shed 3 bases, with 8 bases lying between them. The length of the CDR3 is 13 residues. CDR1 and CDR2 from the germline V gene are LNHDA and SQIVND (reference sequence). The CDR3 region has the DNA TGTGCCAGTAGTATCACCGGGGAAGAGACCCAGTACTTC. Protein sequence: CASSITGEETQYF.

V gene TRBV5-4 combines with J gene TRBJ2-5, with unresolved D. The length of the CDR3 is 15 residues. Germline lookup yields CDR1 SGHNT and CDR2 YYREEE (reference sequence). V lost 0 bases and J 7 bases, leaving 16 bases between the germline ends. The CDR3 sequence: CASSLANLEDGTQYF. CDR3 coding DNA: TGTGCCAGCAGCTTGGCCAACCTAGAGGATGGGACCCAGTACTTC.

The CDR3 DNA reads as TGTGCCAGCAGCCCCTCCCTGGGGCTGGGTTACGAGCAGTACTTC. The encoded protein is CASSPSLGLGYEQYF. V usage is TRBV14 and J usage is TRBJ2-7; the D gene is possibly TRBD1 (5 bases). Germline V gene sequence: CDR1 SGHDN, CDR2 FVKESK. CDR3 length equals 15 residues. Deletions cut 4 bases from V and 4 bases from J, with 17 bases between.

The chain recombines TRBV9 with TRBJ2-7; the match to TRBD2 covers 7 bases. The trim removed 0 bases at V and 1 base at J, leaving 4 bases unmatched. The CDR3 covers 15 residues. Germline CDR1 SGDLS, CDR2 YYNGEE. CDR3 loop: CASSVGSSGSYEQYF. In DNA, the CDR3 is TGTGCCAGCAGCGTAGGGTCTAGCGGATCCTACGAGCAGTACTTC.

This chain links TRBV9 with TRBJ2-7; 8 bases line up with TRBD1. With V trimmed by 5 bases and J by 2 bases, 9 bases remained unmatched. Per germline, CDR1 SGDLS and CDR2 YYNGEE. The CDR3 has 15 residues. The CDR3 sequence is CASSYGTGVTYEQYF. The CDR3 DNA reads as TGTGCCAGCAGTTACGGGACAGGAGTAACCTACGAGCAGTACTTC.

The chain couples TRBV2 to TRBJ2-1; D possibly corresponds to TRBD2 (5 bases). Germline CDR1 reads SNHLY; CDR2 reads FYNNEI. Trimming left V 8 bases short and J 6 bases short, with 17 bases between. The CDR3 is 14 amino acids. CDR3 sequence: CASGSDLIPNEQFF. CDR3 DNA sequence: TGTGCCAGCGGGAGCGATTTGATCCCCAATGAGCAGTTCTTC.